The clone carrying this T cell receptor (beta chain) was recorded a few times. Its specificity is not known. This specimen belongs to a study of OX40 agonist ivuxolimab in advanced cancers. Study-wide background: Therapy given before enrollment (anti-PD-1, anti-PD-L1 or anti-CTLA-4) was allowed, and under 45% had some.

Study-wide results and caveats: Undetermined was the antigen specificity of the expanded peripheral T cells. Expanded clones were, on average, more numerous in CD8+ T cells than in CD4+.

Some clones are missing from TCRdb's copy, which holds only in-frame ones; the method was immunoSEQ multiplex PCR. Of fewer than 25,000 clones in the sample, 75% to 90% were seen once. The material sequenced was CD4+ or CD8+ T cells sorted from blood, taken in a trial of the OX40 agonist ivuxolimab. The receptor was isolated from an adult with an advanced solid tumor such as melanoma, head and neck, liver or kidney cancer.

The CDR3 nucleotides read TGTGCCAGCAGCTTGGGACCGAACTACGAGCAGTACTTC. Translated: CASSLGPNYEQYF. J is TRBJ2-7 and V is TRBV5-4; D remains unclear. With 0 bases removed from V and 3 bases from J, the gap between germline ends came to 7 bases. The CDR3 is made up of 13 amino acids. CDR1 and CDR2 from the germline V gene are SGHNT and YYREEE (reference sequence). Full variable domain (remainder filled in from reference TRBV5-4 and TRBJ2-7): ETGVTQSPTHLIKTRGQQVTLRCSSQSGHNTVSWYQQALGQGPQFIFQYYREEENGRGNFPPRFSGLQFPNYSSELNVNALELDDSALYLCASSLGPNYEQYFGPGTRLTVT.